This entry lists 18 T cell receptor beta chains sequenced from one sample in a study of blood T cell repertoires in COVID-19. TCRdb keeps only in-frame clones here, not all; method: immunoSEQ multiplex PCR. Of about 270,000 clones in the sample, 80% to 90% were seen once. Sequencing was carried out using PBMCs or T cells enriched from blood (not recorded which). Every receptor here comes from a woman aged 18-30 years who had recovered from COVID-19.

The chain couples TRBV9 to TRBJ1-1, with D unclear. The CDR3 consists of 15 residues. V was cut by 0 bases and J by 5 bases, with 14 bases left in between. Germline CDR1 is SGDLS and CDR2 is YYNGEE. CDR3 sequence reads: CASSVGLGWETEAFF. The CDR3 DNA reads TGTGCCAGCAGCGTAGGATTGGGATGGGAGACTGAAGCTTTCTTT. Together with reference TRBV9 and TRBJ1-1, the CDR3 gives the full variable domain: DSGVTQTPKHLITATGQRVTLRCSPRSGDLSVYWYQQSLDQGLQFLIQYYNGEERAKGNILERFSAQQFPDLHSELNLSSLELGDSALYFCASSVGLGWETEAFFGQGTRLTVV.

The chain is built from TRBV9 and TRBJ2-5, with a tentative D call TRBD2 (6 bases). The CDR3 is 14 amino acids. V was trimmed by 3 bases and J by 2 bases, leaving 11 bases between them. The germline V gene encodes CDR1 SGDLS and CDR2 YYNGEE. The CDR3 sequence is CASSGGTNQETQYF. The CDR3 coding sequence is TGTGCCAGCAGCGGCGGGACGAATCAAGAGACCCAGTACTTC.

The CDR3 is CASSSGGVKQYF. Written as DNA, the CDR3 is TGTGCCAGCAGTAGCGGGGGTGTGAAGCAGTACTTC. This chain joins TRBV12-3 or TRBV12-4 and TRBJ2-7; 8 bases map to TRBD2. With 5 bases clipped from V and 8 bases from J, the junction kept 5 bases outside the gene matches. The CDR3 contains 12 residues.

This chain joins TRBV4-1 and TRBJ1-2, with D possibly matching TRBD1 (5 bases). CDR1 and CDR2 (germline): MGHRA, YSYEKL. The CDR3 has 12 amino acids. V was shortened by 4 bases and J by 6 bases, with 9 bases between the two germline ends. The CDR3 sequence: CASSPIGDGYTF. The CDR3 DNA follows: TGCGCCAGCAGCCCGATAGGGGATGGCTACACCTTC.

This clone was counted once. The chain has TRBV6-4 and TRBJ1-6; D not resolved. This CDR3 has 13 amino acids. V lost 6 bases and J 8 bases, leaving 11 bases between the germline ends. Germline CDR1 and CDR2: MRHNA and SNTAGT. This CDR3 is CASSRLVDSPLHF. As DNA, the CDR3 is TGTGCCAGCAGCCGGTTGGTAGATTCACCCCTCCACTTT.

J is TRBJ2-1 and V is TRBV5-1; possible D gene TRBD2, 7 bases. V was trimmed by 6 bases and J by 7 bases, leaving 14 bases between them. Germline-derived CDR1 and CDR2 are SGHRS and YFSETQ. The CDR3 covers 13 residues. The CDR3 DNA sequence: TGCGCCAGCACGGAACAGGGAGGGAATGAGCAGTTCTTC. It encodes CASTEQGGNEQFF.

This clone appeared many times. This chain connects TRBV7-9 to TRBJ2-7, with 10 bases identical to TRBD1. This CDR3 contains 14 residues. The germline CDR1 and CDR2 sequences are SEHNR and FQNEAQ (reference sequence). Trimming removed 5 bases from V and 5 bases from J; junction bases left unmatched: 6. The CDR3 spells CASSIGTGVHEQYF. In DNA form, the CDR3 reads TGTGCCAGCAGCATCGGGACAGGGGTCCACGAGCAGTACTTC.

The chain employs TRBV10-3 and TRBJ1-5; possibly TRBD1 for D (6 bases). CDR3 length: 14 residues. Germline values: CDR1 ENHRY, CDR2 SYGVKD. Trimming pared 5 bases from V and 1 base from J, leaving 9 bases between. The CDR3 region has the DNA TGTGCCATCAGTTCCGGACAGAGCAATCAGCCCCAGCATTTT. This codes for CAISSGQSNQPQHF.

This chain uses TRBV27 with TRBJ2-7, with D maybe TRBD1 (5 bases). The germline gives CDR1 MNHEY, CDR2 SMNVEV (reference sequence). The CDR3 spans 13 residues. Trimming cost V 5 bases and J 12 bases, with 20 bases left between them. For the CDR3, the DNA is TGTGCCAGCAGTCAATTTTCAAAAGGGGTCAGGTACTTC. Protein sequence: CASSQFSKGVRYF.

The gene calls are TRBV21-1 and TRBJ2-3; the DNA was not compared with TRBD1, the D call given in the table. TRBV21-1 is noted as a pseudogene. The CDR3 sequence is 17 residues long. The DNA for the CDR3 is TGTGCCAGCAGCAAAATACAGGGCCTGGGGGGCACAGATACGCAGTATTTT. It translates to CASSKIQGLGGTDTQYF.

The chain employs TRBV6-5 and TRBJ1-1; the D gene is possibly TRBD1 (5 bases). The CDR3 is 15 amino acids. Trimming pared 6 bases from V and 2 bases from J, leaving 16 bases between. Germline loops: CDR1 MNHEY, CDR2 SVGAGI. The CDR3 DNA follows: TGTGCCAGCAGCCGAGGGGAGGGCGTAAACACTGAAGCTTTCTTT. Its protein is CASSRGEGVNTEAFF.

The rearrangement uses TRBV5-6 and TRBJ2-7, with TRBD1 matching 12 bases. The germline V gene encodes CDR1 SGHDT and CDR2 YYEEEE. V was pared by 4 bases and J by 6 bases, with 8 bases of the junction left unmatched. CDR3 length: 15 residues. The DNA for the CDR3 is TGTGCCAGCAGCCCCCCCGGGACAGGGGGCCTCGAGCAGTACTTC. This gives the protein CASSPPGTGGLEQYF.

The chain employs TRBV7-3 and TRBJ2-1; TRBD2 is a possible D gene (5 bases). Germline V gives CDR1 SGHTA, CDR2 FQGTGA. The V end lost 2 bases, the J end lost 5 bases, and 13 bases lay between the germline ends. There are 15 residues in the CDR3. CDR3 nucleotide sequence: TGTGCCAGCAGCTTAGATTCGGGGAGCCACAATGAGCAGTTCTTC. Its protein is CASSLDSGSHNEQFF.

V and J are TRBV2 and TRBJ1-5; no firm D call. In germline, CDR1 is SNHLY, CDR2 FYNNEI. The CDR3 consists of 14 residues. Trimming removed 6 bases at V and 6 bases at J, with 15 bases between. CDR3 nucleotides: TGTGCCAGCAGGGACTCCAACCGGGGTCAGCCCCAGCATTTT. Encoded protein: CASRDSNRGQPQHF.

The V and J genes are TRBV30 and TRBJ1-5; D may be TRBD1 (5 bases). Between the trimmed V and J ends, which lost 0 bases and 5 bases, there was a span of 11 bases. The CDR3 totals 14 residues. CDR1 GTSNPN and CDR2 SVGIG come from the germline V gene (reference sequence). The CDR3 region has the DNA TGTGCCTGGAGTGTAATGGACACTCATCAGCCCCAGCATTTT. It translates to CAWSVMDTHQPQHF.

The chain recombines TRBV19 with TRBJ2-1; 8 nucleotides align to TRBD1. This CDR3 comprises 15 residues. V lost 7 bases to trimming and J lost 0 bases; unmatched junction nucleotides: 5. Germline CDR1 reads LNHDA; CDR2 reads SQIVND (reference sequence). The CDR3 DNA sequence: TGTGCCAGTACTTGGGACAGGAGCTCCTACAATGAGCAGTTCTTC. This gives the protein CASTWDRSSYNEQFF.

CDR3: CASSYSRGVGGYTF. Written as DNA, the CDR3 is TGTGCCAGCAGTTACTCGAGAGGCGTGGGTGGCTACACCTTC. The rearrangement joins TRBV6-2 or TRBV6-3 to TRBJ1-2; D is unresolved. CDR1 MNHEY and CDR2 SVGEGT come from the germline V gene. The length of the CDR3 is 14 residues. V was cut by 0 bases and J by 7 bases, with 12 bases left in between.

V usage is TRBV27 and J usage is TRBJ1-4; 8 bases agree with TRBD1. Germline V gene lookup returns CDR1 MNHEY and CDR2 SMNVEV (reference sequence). The ends lost 1 base at V and 8 bases at J; junction bases unmatched: 9. The CDR3 extends over 16 amino acids. The CDR3 region has the DNA TGTGCCAGCAGTTTATACGGGACAGGTGTGGGGGAAAAACTGTTTTTT. Translating it yields CASSLYGTGVGEKLFF.